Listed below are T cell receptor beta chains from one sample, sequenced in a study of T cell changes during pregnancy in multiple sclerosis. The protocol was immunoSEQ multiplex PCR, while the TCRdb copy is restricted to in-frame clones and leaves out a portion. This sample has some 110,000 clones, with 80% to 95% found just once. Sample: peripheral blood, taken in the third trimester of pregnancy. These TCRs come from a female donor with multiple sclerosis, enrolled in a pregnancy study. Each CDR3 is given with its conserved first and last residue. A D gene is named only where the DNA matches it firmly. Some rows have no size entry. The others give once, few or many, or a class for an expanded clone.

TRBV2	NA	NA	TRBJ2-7	CAGKTETYEQYF	TGTGCCGGAAAGACGGAGACCTACGAGCAGTACTTC
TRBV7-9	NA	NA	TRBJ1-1	CASSSPDSPEAAFF	TGTGCCAGCAGCTCTCCGGACAGCCCTGAGGCAGCTTTCTTT
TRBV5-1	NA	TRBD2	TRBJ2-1	CASSLTSGDLNEQFF	TGCGCCAGCAGCTTGACTAGCGGGGACCTCAATGAGCAGTTCTTC
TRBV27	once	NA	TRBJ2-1	CASSLAPYNEQFF	TGTGCCAGCAGTCTAGCCCCGTACAATGAGCAGTTCTTC
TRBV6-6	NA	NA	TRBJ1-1	CASSYRRVNTEAFF	TGTGCCAGCAGTTACCGCAGGGTGAACACTGAAGCTTTCTTT
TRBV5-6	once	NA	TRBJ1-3	CASSFQSGNTIYF	TGTGCCAGCAGCTTCCAGTCTGGAAACACCATATATTTT
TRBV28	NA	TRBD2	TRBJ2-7	CASTSGGIDYEQYF	TGTGCCAGCACCTCGGGGGGAATAGACTACGAGCAGTACTTC
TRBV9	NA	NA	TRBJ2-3	CASSVYNGLRTDTQYF	TGTGCCAGCAGCGTATACAACGGGTTAAGGACAGATACGCAGTATTTT
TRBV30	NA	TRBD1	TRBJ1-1	CAWSVSDRVVTEAFF	TGTGCCTGGAGTGTATCCGACAGGGTGGTTACTGAAGCTTTCTTT
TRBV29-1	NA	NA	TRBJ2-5	CSVGKPQGGGETQYF	TGCAGCGTCGGAAAACCCCAGGGGGGCGGAGAGACCCAGTACTTC
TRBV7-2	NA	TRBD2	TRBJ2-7	CASSPVGSGGFSHF	TGTGCCAGCAGCCCTGTGGGTAGCGGGGGGTTTAGTCACTTC
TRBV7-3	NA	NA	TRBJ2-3	CASSSAGQITDTQYF	TGTGCCAGCAGTTCAGCTGGGCAGATCACAGATACGCAGTATTTT
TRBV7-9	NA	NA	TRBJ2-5	CASSLGGQGGIETQYF	TGTGCCAGCAGCTTAGGGGGCCAGGGTGGTATAGAGACCCAGTACTTC
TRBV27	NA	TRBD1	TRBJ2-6	CASSTSTGPFTGANVLTF	TGTGCCAGCAGTACCTCGACAGGGCCCTTTACCGGGGCCAACGTCCTGACTTTC
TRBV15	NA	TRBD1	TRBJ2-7	CATSRVPLRGTGDYEQYF	TGTGCCACCAGCAGAGTCCCCCTTAGAGGGACAGGAGACTACGAGCAGTACTTC
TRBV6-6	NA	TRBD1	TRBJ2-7	CASSRDSGAYEQYF	TGTGCCAGCAGTCGGGACAGTGGGGCCTACGAGCAGTACTTC
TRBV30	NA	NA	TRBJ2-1	CAWRPGAYNEQFF	TGTGCCTGGCGCCCGGGGGCCTACAATGAGCAGTTCTTC
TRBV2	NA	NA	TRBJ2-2	CASSERTDGELFF	TGTGCCAGCAGTGAGAGGACAGACGGGGAGCTGTTTTTT
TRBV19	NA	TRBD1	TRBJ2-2	CASRGRGRNTGELFF	TGTGCCAGTAGGGGAAGGGGGCGAAACACCGGGGAGCTGTTTTTT
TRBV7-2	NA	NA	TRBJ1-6	CASSPRAGYDSPLHF	TGTGCCAGCAGCCCCAGGGCGGGGTATGATTCACCCCTCCACTTT
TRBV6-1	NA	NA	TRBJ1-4	CASSGGGVNEKLFF	TGTGCCAGCAGTGGAGGAGGGGTTAATGAAAAACTGTTTTTT
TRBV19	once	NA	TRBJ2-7	CASSPTGHGIYEQYF	TGTGCCAGTAGTCCCACAGGGCATGGGATCTACGAGCAGTACTTC
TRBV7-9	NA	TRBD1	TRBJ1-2	CASSFTDRDGYTF	TGTGCCAGCAGCTTCACGGACAGGGATGGCTACACCTTC
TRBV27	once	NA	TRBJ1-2	CASSLRGIYGYTF	TGTGCCAGCAGTTTACGGGGGATCTATGGCTACACCTTC
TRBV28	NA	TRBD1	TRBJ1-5	CASSSGTGVFVNQPQHF	TGTGCCAGCAGTTCCGGGACAGGGGTTTTCGTCAATCAGCCCCAGCATTTT
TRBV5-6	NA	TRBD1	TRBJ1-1	CASSWGRGPEAFF	TGTGCCAGCAGCTGGGGTAGGGGGCCTGAAGCTTTCTTT
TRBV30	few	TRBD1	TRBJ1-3	CAWSVSGQGASGNTIYF	TGTGCCTGGAGTGTAAGCGGACAGGGGGCTTCTGGAAACACCATATATTTT
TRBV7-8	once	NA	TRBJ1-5	CASSLSGGRNQPQHF	TGTGCCAGCAGCTTATCTGGAGGGAGGAATCAGCCCCAGCATTTT
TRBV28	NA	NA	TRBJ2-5	CASSFGGGAARQTQYF	TGTGCCAGCAGTTTTGGTGGGGGGGCCGCCCGACAGACCCAGTACTTC
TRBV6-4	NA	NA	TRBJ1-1	CASTRPPGRDTEAFF	TGTGCCAGCACCCGACCCCCAGGGAGGGACACTGAAGCTTTCTTT
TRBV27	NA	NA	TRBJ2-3	CASRYSGLTVGTQYF	TGTGCCAGCAGGTACTCCGGCCTGACAGTAGGTACGCAGTATTTT
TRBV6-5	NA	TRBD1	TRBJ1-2	CASNSQGVGYTF	TGTGCCAGCAATAGTCAGGGGGTTGGCTACACCTTC
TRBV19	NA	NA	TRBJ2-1	CASSIGSGARGFF	TGTGCCAGTAGTATAGGTTCAGGGGCGCGAGGGTTCTTC
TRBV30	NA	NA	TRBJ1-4	CAWSWGGWPNEKLFF	TGTGCCTGGAGCTGGGGAGGCTGGCCTAATGAAAAACTGTTTTTT
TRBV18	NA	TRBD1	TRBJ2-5	CASSHDRGERETQYF	TGTGCCAGCTCCCACGACAGGGGGGAGAGAGAGACCCAGTACTTC
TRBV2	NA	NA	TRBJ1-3	CASSENWYSGNTIYF	TGTGCCAGCAGTGAGAACTGGTACTCTGGAAACACCATATATTTT
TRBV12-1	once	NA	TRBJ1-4	CASSFRTGVTNEKLFF	TGTGCCAGCAGCTTTCGGACAGGGGTGACTAATGAAAAACTGTTTTTT
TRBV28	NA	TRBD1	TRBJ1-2	CASSLLDRGYTF	TGTGCCAGCAGTTTATTGGACAGGGGCTACACCTTC
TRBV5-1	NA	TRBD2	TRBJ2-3	CASSSRGTKSTDTQYF	TGCGCCAGCAGCTCCCGAGGGACTAAAAGCACAGATACGCAGTATTTT
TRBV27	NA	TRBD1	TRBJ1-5	CASSFRRDSQKHF	TGTGCCAGCAGTTTTCGGAGGGACAGTCAGAAGCATTTT
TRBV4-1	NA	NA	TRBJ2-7	CASSQDPPQGEVYEQYF	TGCGCCAGCAGCCAAGACCCCCCACAGGGAGAAGTCTACGAGCAGTACTTC
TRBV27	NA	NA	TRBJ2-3	CASSLYNRRTDTQYF	TGTGCCAGCAGTTTATATAACAGGCGCACAGATACGCAGTATTTT
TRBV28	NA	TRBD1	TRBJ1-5	CASSSDRGGQHF	TGTGCCAGCAGTTCTGACAGGGGGGGCCAGCATTTT
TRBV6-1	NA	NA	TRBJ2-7	CASRLRDYEQYF	TGTGCCAGCAGGCTCCGAGACTACGAGCAGTACTTC
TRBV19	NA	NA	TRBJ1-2	CASSRAGVNYGYTF	TGTGCCAGTAGTCGGGCAGGGGTCAACTATGGCTATACCTTC
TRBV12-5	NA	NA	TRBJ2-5	CASGLVPGTQYF	TGTGCTAGTGGTTTGGTACCGGGGACCCAGTACTTC
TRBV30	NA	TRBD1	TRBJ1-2	CATPGQGNYGYTF	TGTGCCACACCGGGACAGGGTAACTATGGCTACACCTTC
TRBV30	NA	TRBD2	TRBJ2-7	CAWRRGASYEQYF	TGTGCCTGGAGGCGGGGGGCCTCCTACGAGCAGTACTTC
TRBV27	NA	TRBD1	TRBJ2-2	CASSPRQGENTGELFF	TGTGCCAGCAGTCCAAGACAGGGAGAGAACACCGGGGAGCTGTTTTTT
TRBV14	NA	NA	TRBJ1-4	CASSQVGNYYATNEKLFF	TGTGCCAGCAGCCAAGTAGGTAACTACTATGCAACTAATGAAAAACTGTTTTTT
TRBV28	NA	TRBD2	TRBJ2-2	CASSLLGGTPGELFF	TGTGCCAGCAGTTTACTGGGGGGGACTCCCGGGGAGCTGTTTTTT